The entry that follows covers one T cell receptor beta chain sequence. The CDR3 runs 15 residues. V gave up 6 bases and J gave up 6 bases; unmatched junction bases: 17. The germline V gene has CDR1 DFQATT and CDR2 SNEGSKA (reference sequence). This entry comes from a study of T-cell reconstitution after alpha-beta-depleted transplantation in children. Unique molecular identifiers were incorporated into the prepared TCRbeta library. MiXCR was run by TCRdb on the PCR reads, yielding one entry per CDR3 protein. Counted here are a few hundred thousand distinct CDR3 sequences, 25% to 30% occurring once; the ten biggest clones make up under 45%.

V usage is TRBV20-1 and J usage is TRBJ2-7; 7 bases fit TRBD1. This clonotype was obtained from a boy younger than two with Wiskott-Aldrich syndrome, due to receive a stem cell transplant. Sample: PBMCs, taken before TCRalphabeta/CD19-depleted stem cell transplant. The CDR3 nucleotides are TGCAGTGCCACAGACAGGGAAAGTCTCATGTTCGAGCAGTACTTC. As protein: CSATDRESLMFEQYF.